This T cell receptor (beta chain) was retrieved from a study of blood T cell repertoires in COVID-19. Libraries were prepared by immunoSEQ multiplex PCR; TCRdb keeps only in-frame clonotypes and omits some of them. The sample lists about 55,000 clones; 70% to 85% were seen once. The germline CDR1 and CDR2 sequences are MNHNY and SVGAGI (reference sequence). CDR3 length: 15 residues. The ends lost 2 bases at V and 2 bases at J; junction bases unmatched: 4. This sequence joins TRBV6-6 and TRBJ1-2; 8 bases map to TRBD1. What was sequenced was peripheral blood. This sequence originates from a human donor in a cohort sampled during active COVID-19. The chain's CDR3 is CASSYNRGINYGYTF. CDR3 in DNA: TGTGCCAGCAGTTACAACAGGGGGATCAACTATGGCTACACCTTC.